This T cell receptor (beta chain) was identified during a study of human T cells and chemical hapten exposure. There are many counts of this clonotype. Sample time point: patch test 2, 6 weeks after DPC sensitization. Treatment of the sample: therapeutic diphenylcyclopropenone sensitization with weekly scalp DPC. Library preparation tagged each individual cDNA molecule with a unique molecular identifier. TCRdb recomputed calls from the RACE reads with MiXCR, one row per CDR3 protein. The sample consists of 140,000 or so distinct CDR3 sequences, about an eighth of them appearing once. This CDR3 is 15 amino acids long. Per germline, CDR1 DFQATT and CDR2 SNEGSKA (reference sequence). The V and J ends lost 3 bases and 6 bases respectively, with 17 bases between them.

The sequencing here drew on whole blood, taken in connection with sensitization to the hapten diphenylcyclopropenone (DPC). The sequence was obtained from a woman aged 45-59 years with alopecia areata. Some clones in this sample may be carry-over from other donors' samples. The V call is TRBV20-1, the J call TRBJ2-2, with D unclear. The CDR3, as DNA: TGCAGTGCTAGGGCCGGGCCAGCCTTTGCCGGGGAGCTGTTTTTT. Translated: CSARAGPAFAGELFF.